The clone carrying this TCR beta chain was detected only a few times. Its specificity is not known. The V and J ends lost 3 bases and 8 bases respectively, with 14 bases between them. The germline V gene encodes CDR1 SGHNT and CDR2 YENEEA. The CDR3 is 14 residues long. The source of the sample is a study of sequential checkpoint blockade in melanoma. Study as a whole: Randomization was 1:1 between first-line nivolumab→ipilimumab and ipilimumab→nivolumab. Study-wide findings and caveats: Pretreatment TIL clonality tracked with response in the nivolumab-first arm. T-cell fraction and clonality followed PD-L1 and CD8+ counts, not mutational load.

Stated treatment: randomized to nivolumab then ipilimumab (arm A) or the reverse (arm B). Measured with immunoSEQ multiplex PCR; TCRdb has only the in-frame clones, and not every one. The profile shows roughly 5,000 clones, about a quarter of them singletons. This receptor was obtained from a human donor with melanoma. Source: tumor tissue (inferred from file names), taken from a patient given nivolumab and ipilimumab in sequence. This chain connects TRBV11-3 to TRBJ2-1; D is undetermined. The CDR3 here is CASSLAGIGYEQFF. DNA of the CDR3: TGTGCCAGCAGCTTGGCCGGTATTGGCTATGAGCAGTTCTTC.